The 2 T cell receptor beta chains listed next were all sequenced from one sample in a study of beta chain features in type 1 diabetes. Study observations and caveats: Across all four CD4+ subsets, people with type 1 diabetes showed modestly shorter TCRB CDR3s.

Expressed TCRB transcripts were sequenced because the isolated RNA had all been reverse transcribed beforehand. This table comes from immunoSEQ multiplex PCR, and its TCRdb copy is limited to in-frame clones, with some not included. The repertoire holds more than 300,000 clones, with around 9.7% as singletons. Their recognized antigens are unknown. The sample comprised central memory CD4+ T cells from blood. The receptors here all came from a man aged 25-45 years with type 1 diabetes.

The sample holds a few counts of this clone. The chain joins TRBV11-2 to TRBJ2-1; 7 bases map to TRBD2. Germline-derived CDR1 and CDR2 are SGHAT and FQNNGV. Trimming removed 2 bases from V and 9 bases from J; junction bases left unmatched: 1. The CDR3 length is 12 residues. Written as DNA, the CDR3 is TGTGCCAGCAGCTTAAGCGGGGTTGAGCAGTTCTTC. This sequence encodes CASSLSGVEQFF.

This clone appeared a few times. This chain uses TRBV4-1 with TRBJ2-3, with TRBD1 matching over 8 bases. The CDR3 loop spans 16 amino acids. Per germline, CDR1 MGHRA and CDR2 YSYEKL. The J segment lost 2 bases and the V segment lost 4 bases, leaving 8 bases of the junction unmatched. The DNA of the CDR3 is TGCGCCAGCAGCCCCGGACAGGGTCCCAACACAGATACGCAGTATTTT. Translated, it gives CASSPGQGPNTDTQYF.